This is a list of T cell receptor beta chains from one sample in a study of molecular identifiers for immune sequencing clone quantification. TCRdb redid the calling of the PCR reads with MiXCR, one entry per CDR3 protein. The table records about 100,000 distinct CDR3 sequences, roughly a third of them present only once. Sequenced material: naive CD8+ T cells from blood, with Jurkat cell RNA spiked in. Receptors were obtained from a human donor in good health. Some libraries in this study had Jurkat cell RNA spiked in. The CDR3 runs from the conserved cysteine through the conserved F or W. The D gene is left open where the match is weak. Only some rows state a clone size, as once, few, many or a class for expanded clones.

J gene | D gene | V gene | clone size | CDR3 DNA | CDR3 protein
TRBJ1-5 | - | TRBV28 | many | TGTGCCAGCAGACCTCTATGGCGCCAGCCCCAGCATTTT | CASRPLWRQPQHF
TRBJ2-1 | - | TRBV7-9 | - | TGTGCCAGCTCCGAACGGTACCCCAACGAGCAGTTCTTC | CASSERYPNEQFF
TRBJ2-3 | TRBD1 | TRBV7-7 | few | TGTGCCAGCAGCTTGGGACAGGGGGCCGCAGATACGCAGTATTTT | CASSLGQGAADTQYF
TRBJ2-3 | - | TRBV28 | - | TGTGCCAGCAGTGGCAGGGTTCCCGCAGATACGCAGTATTTT | CASSGRVPADTQYF
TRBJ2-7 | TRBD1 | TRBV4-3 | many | TGCGCCAGCAGCCAAGCGCCGGGACAGGGGACTTACGAGCAGTACTTC | CASSQAPGQGTYEQYF
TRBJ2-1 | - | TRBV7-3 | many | TGTGCCAGCAGCTCCCCTATGGACCGCATCCAAATTGATGAGCAGTTCTTC | CASSSPMDRIQIDEQFF
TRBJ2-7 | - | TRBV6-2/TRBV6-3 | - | TGTGCCAGCAGGGAGGGCTACGAGCAGTACTTC | CASREGYEQYF
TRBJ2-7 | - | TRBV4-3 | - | TGCGCCAGCCGCCAAGATTCCCAGGGCAGCGACGAGCAGTACTTC | CASRQDSQGSDEQYF
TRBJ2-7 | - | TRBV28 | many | TGTGCCAGCAGTTTATCGACCCCTCTCGAGCAGTACTTC | CASSLSTPLEQYF
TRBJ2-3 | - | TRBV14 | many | TGTGCCAGCAGCCACGACTACACAGATACGCAGTATTTT | CASSHDYTDTQYF
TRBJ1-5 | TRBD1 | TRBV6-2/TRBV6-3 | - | TGTGCCAGCAGTGGACAGGTTTCGCCCCAGCATTTT | CASSGQVSPQHF
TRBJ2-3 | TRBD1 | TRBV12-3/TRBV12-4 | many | TGTGCCAGCAGTCCTTCGGGACAGGGGACCGATACGCAGTATTTT | CASSPSGQGTDTQYF
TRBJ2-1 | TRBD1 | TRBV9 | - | TGTGCCAGCAGCTCGTACCTACAGGGGAATGAGCAGTTCTTC | CASSSYLQGNEQFF
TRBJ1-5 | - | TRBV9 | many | TGTGCCAGCGGCGGCAGCAATCAGCCCCAGCATTTT | CASGGSNQPQHF
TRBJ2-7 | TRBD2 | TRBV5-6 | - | TGTGCCAGCAGCTTGGTCCTAGCGGGAGAGTACGAGCAGTACTTC | CASSLVLAGEYEQYF
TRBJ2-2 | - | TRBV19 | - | TGTGCCAGTAGTTTTGGGGTCACCGGGGAGCTGTTTTTT | CASSFGVTGELFF
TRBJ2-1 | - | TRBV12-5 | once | TGTGCTTGTGGTTTGGGGACCAACGGGTACAATGAGCAGTTCTTC | CACGLGTNGYNEQFF
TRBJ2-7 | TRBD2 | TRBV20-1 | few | TGCAGTGCTAGAGTGGTAGCGGGAGAGAGTTACGAGCAGTACTTC | CSARVVAGESYEQYF
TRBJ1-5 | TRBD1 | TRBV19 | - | TGTGCCAGTAGTGTTGGGACAGGGGGCATCCTTCAGCCCCAGCATTTT | CASSVGTGGILQPQHF
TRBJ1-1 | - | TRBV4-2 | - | TGTGCCAGCAGTGATTGGGACCGTTACACTGAAGCTTTCTTT | CASSDWDRYTEAFF
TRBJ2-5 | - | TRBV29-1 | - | TGCAGCGTTGAATCGGGGGTTGAGGAGACCCAGTACTTC | CSVESGVEETQYF
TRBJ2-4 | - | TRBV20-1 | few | TGCAGTGCTAGGGGACAAGCGATAGCCAAAAGCATTCAGTACTTC | CSARGQAIAKSIQYF
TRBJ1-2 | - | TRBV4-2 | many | TGTGCCAGCAGCCCCCTGACGCTGTTTAATGGCTACACCTTC | CASSPLTLFNGYTF
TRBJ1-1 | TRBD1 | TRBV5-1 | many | TGCGCCAGCAGCCCCTACAGGGGGCGAGTGGAAGCTTTCTTT | CASSPYRGRVEAFF
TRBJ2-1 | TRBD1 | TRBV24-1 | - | TGTGCCACCGGGACAGGGCCAGAGAATGAGCAGTTCTTC | CATGTGPENEQFF
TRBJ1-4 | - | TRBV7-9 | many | TGTGCCAGCAGTTTATCGCTAGGACAGTGGAGAGAAAAACTGTTTTTT | CASSLSLGQWREKLFF
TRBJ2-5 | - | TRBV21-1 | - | TGTGCCAGCAGCAAAGATAATGGCGCCCTGAGGTCCGAGGGGAAAAAAGAGACCCAGTACTTC | CASSKDNGALRSEGKKETQYF
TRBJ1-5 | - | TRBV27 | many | TGTGCCAGCAGTTTCGGCCAGGGCTATCAGCCCCAGCATTTT | CASSFGQGYQPQHF
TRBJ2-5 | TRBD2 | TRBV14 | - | TGTGCCAGCAGCCAAGGGACTAGCGGGAGTGAGACCCAGTACTTC | CASSQGTSGSETQYF
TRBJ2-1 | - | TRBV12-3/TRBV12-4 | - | TGTGCCAGCAGTTTACGGCCCGGGGAGCAGTTCTTC | CASSLRPGEQFF
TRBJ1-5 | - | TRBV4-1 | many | TGCGCCAGCAGCCAAGAACGCGGGTTGGGAGCTAGCAATCAGCCCCAGCATTTT | CASSQERGLGASNQPQHF
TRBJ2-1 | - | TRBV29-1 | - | TGCAGCGTTGATTCTACAGAACTTATCAATGAGCAGTTCTTC | CSVDSTELINEQFF
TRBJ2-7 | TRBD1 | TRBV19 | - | TGTGCCAGCTCACAGGGGAACTACGAGCAGTACTTC | CASSQGNYEQYF
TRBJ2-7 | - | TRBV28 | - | TGTGCCAGCAGTCTCCCCCGCGGAGCCTACGAGCAGTACTTC | CASSLPRGAYEQYF
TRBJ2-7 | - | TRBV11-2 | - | TGTGCCAGCAGCTTGGAAGGGGGGTACGAGCGGTACTTC | CASSLEGGYERYF
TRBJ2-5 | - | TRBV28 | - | TGTGCCAGCAGTTTGAGGTGGCAAGAGACCCAGTACTTC | CASSLRWQETQYF
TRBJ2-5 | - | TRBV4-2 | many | TGTGCCAGCAGCCCCCGGGACGAAGAGACCCAGTACTTC | CASSPRDEETQYF
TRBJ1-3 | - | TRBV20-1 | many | TGCAGTGCTAGGTCGACAGCAAGCTCTGGAAACACCATATATTTT | CSARSTASSGNTIYF
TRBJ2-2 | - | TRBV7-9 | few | TGTGCCAGCAGCTCCGAGCTGTTTTTT | CASSSELFF
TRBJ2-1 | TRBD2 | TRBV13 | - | TGTGCCAGCAGCCCACCACCAGCGACTAGCGGTTACAATGAGCAGTTCTTC | CASSPPPATSGYNEQFF
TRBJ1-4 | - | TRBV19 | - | TGTGCCAGTGCAACTAATGAAAAACTGTCTTTT | CASATNEKLSF
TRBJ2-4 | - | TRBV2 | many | TGTGCCAGCCTCCCCCAGGGCCGCATGAACATTCAGTACTTC | CASLPQGRMNIQYF
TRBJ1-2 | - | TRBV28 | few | TGTGCCAGCAGTTTTTTCGGGATACTAACGCCCGGAGCTTATGGCTACACCTTC | CASSFFGILTPGAYGYTF
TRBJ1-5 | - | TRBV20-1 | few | TGCAGTGTTCCGGGCAACGGGGACAATCAGCCCCAGCATTTT | CSVPGNGDNQPQHF
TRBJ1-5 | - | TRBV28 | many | TGTGCCAGCACGCGGGCTAATAGCAATCAGCCCCAGCATTTT | CASTRANSNQPQHF
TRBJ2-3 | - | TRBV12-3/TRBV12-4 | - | TGTGCCAGCAGTCCCCAAGTGAGCACAGATACGCAGTATTTT | CASSPQVSTDTQYF
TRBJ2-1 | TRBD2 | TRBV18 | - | TGTGCCAGCTCACCCGTCCCTGGCGGGAGCTCCTACAATGAGCAGTTCTTC | CASSPVPGGSSYNEQFF
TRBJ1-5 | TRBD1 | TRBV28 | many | TGTGCCAGCAGCGTTGGACAGGGGAATCAGCCCCAGCATTTT | CASSVGQGNQPQHF
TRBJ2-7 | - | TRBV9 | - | TGTGCCAGCAGCGAGACCGGGACACTTCTCTACGAGCAGTACTTC | CASSETGTLLYEQYF
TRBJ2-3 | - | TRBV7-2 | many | TGTGCCAGCAGCCCCTATGTGGCTAGCACAGATACGCAGTATTTT | CASSPYVASTDTQYF
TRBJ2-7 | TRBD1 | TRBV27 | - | TGTGCCAGCAGTTTCTTAAGGAGTCCGACAGGGTTTAGCGAGCAGTACTTC | CASSFLRSPTGFSEQYF
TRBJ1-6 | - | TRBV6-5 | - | TGTGCCAGCAGTTACCCCCGACATGGCAGGAATTCACCCCTCCACTTT | CASSYPRHGRNSPLHF